The text below deals with one TCR beta chain. The antigen is not known. This sample is part of a study of cytomegalovirus exposure and HLA in healthy donors. Study results and limitations: The classifier reportedly diagnosed cytomegalovirus status with high specificity and sensitivity.

PCR primers comprised 60 Vbeta and 13 Jbeta primers. Here immunoSEQ multiplex PCR was the method, and the copy in TCRdb shows in-frame clones only, minus some. The sample carries about 100,000 clones, 65% to 85% recorded once. The sequence came from a man younger than 30 in good health and CMV-seronegative. Sequencing used PBMCs.

CDR3 sequence reads: CASDHPEDCSSGYNEQFF. The DNA of the CDR3 is TGTGCTAGTGACCATCCCGAGGACTGCTCTAGCGGGTACAATGAGCAGTTCTTC. The chain couples TRBV12-5 to TRBJ2-1, with 8 positions matching TRBD2. Trimming at V came to 7 bases and at J to 4 bases, leaving 18 bases not matched to a gene. CDR1 is LGHNT and CDR2 is FRNRAP in the germline V gene. The CDR3 totals 18 residues.